This T cell receptor beta chain was captured by sequencing in a study of OX40 agonist ivuxolimab in advanced cancers. Across the study: Ivuxolimab doses were 0.01, 0.1, 0.3, 1.5, 3 or 10 mg/kg every 2 weeks. Study-level points and caveats: Low levels of normalized T-cell clonal expansion also appeared in some nonresponders. At doses 0.1 to 3.0 mg/kg, CD4+ and CD8+ clones expanded.

By share, this clone counts as large. Its antigen is still unknown. Per the germline V gene, CDR1 is GTSNPN and CDR2 is SVGIG (reference sequence). V was cut by 4 bases and J by 4 bases, with 13 bases left in between. The CDR3 has 13 residues. Profiling relied on immunoSEQ multiplex PCR, and the TCRdb table lists in-frame clones only, not all of them. The table has 17,000 or so clones, 73% seen once. The sequence derives from an adult with an advanced solid tumor such as melanoma, head and neck, liver or kidney cancer. The chain uses TRBV30 and TRBJ1-1, with D unresolved. The sample was CD4+ or CD8+ T cells sorted from blood, taken in a trial of the OX40 agonist ivuxolimab. This CDR3 is CAWTIDISTEAFF. CDR3 coding DNA: TGTGCCTGGACCATAGATATAAGCACTGAAGCTTTCTTT.